A selection of T cell receptor beta chains follows, all from one sample in a study of cytomegalovirus exposure and HLA in healthy donors. The table came from immunoSEQ multiplex PCR; TCRdb's copy has only in-frame clones and leaves some out. The sample shows approximately 120,000 clones, around 70% of them seen only once. Sequencing input: PBMCs. All receptors come from a woman in her 70s in good health and CMV-seropositive. Each CDR3 is given with its conserved first and last residue. A D gene is named only where the DNA matches it firmly. Size is stated for part of the rows, as once, few or many counts, or as a class when the clone is expanded.

cdr3_nt: TGTGCCAGCAGTGAAACGGGGGTTCGTGGAAACACCATATATTTT
cdr3_aa: CASSETGVRGNTIYF
v_call: TRBV6-1
d_call: NA
clone_size: NA
j_call: TRBJ1-3

cdr3_nt: TGTGCCAGCTCTTCCATTAGGGGCTCCTACAATGAGCAGTTCTTC
cdr3_aa: CASSSIRGSYNEQFF
v_call: TRBV18
d_call: NA
clone_size: NA
j_call: TRBJ2-1

cdr3_nt: TGTGCCAGCAGCGCAACTAGCGGGGTGGCGGGGGAGCAGTACTTC
cdr3_aa: CASSATSGVAGEQYF
v_call: TRBV7-2
d_call: TRBD2
clone_size: NA
j_call: TRBJ2-7

cdr3_nt: TGTGCCAGCAGCGTAGCGGGGGGGAGGGGGCAAGAGACCCAGTACTTC
cdr3_aa: CASSVAGGRGQETQYF
v_call: TRBV9
d_call: TRBD2
clone_size: NA
j_call: TRBJ2-5

cdr3_nt: TGTGCCATCAGTTCTAGCTCCTACGAGCAGTACTTC
cdr3_aa: CAISSSSYEQYF
v_call: TRBV10-3
d_call: NA
clone_size: NA
j_call: TRBJ2-7

cdr3_nt: TGTGCCAGCAAGGCTAGCGGGGACAATGAGCAGTTCTTC
cdr3_aa: CASKASGDNEQFF
v_call: TRBV6-5
d_call: TRBD2
clone_size: few
j_call: TRBJ2-1

cdr3_nt: TGTGCCAGCAGCCAAAGACTAGCGGGGGGTGATGAGCAGTTCTTC
cdr3_aa: CASSQRLAGGDEQFF
v_call: TRBV5-6
d_call: TRBD2
clone_size: few
j_call: TRBJ2-1

cdr3_nt: TGCGCCAGCAGCCAAGATCCGACAGAGGATACTGCTTTCTTT
cdr3_aa: CASSQDPTEDTAFF
v_call: TRBV4-1
d_call: NA
clone_size: NA
j_call: TRBJ1-1

cdr3_nt: TGTGCCAGCAGTTCCCACCCCAAAACAGGCAATCAGCCCCAGCATTTT
cdr3_aa: CASSSHPKTGNQPQHF
v_call: TRBV6-5
d_call: NA
clone_size: NA
j_call: TRBJ1-5

cdr3_nt: TGTGCCACCGGGCCCGGACAGGGGCAATCAGAAAAACTGTTTTTT
cdr3_aa: CATGPGQGQSEKLFF
v_call: TRBV10-3
d_call: TRBD1
clone_size: NA
j_call: TRBJ1-4

cdr3_nt: TGTGCCATCTCTCGGGATAGCAATCAGCCCCAGCATTTT
cdr3_aa: CAISRDSNQPQHF
v_call: TRBV10-3
d_call: NA
clone_size: NA
j_call: TRBJ1-5

cdr3_nt: TGCGCCAGCAGCGCCGGGGACAGAAGATTCGACGAGCAGTACTTC
cdr3_aa: CASSAGDRRFDEQYF
v_call: TRBV5-1
d_call: TRBD1
clone_size: NA
j_call: TRBJ2-7

cdr3_nt: TGTGCCAGCAGTGAACGACAGGGGTCTTATGGCTACACCTTC
cdr3_aa: CASSERQGSYGYTF
v_call: TRBV27
d_call: TRBD1
clone_size: NA
j_call: TRBJ1-2

cdr3_nt: TGTGCCTGGATGTCGTGGAGGACCTCTGGAAACACCATATATTTT
cdr3_aa: CAWMSWRTSGNTIYF
v_call: TRBV30
d_call: NA
clone_size: NA
j_call: TRBJ1-3

cdr3_nt: TGTGCCAGCTCACCGACAGCTGCCCCCACCGTGGGGGCCAACGTCCTGACTTTC
cdr3_aa: CASSPTAAPTVGANVLTF
v_call: TRBV18
d_call: NA
clone_size: NA
j_call: TRBJ2-6

cdr3_nt: TGTGCCAGCAGACCGTCAGGGGGCGACTATGGCTACACCTTC
cdr3_aa: CASRPSGGDYGYTF
v_call: TRBV6-5
d_call: TRBD1
clone_size: once
j_call: TRBJ1-2

cdr3_nt: TGCGCCAGCAGCCCCGGGACTACCCGCACAGATACGCAGTATTTT
cdr3_aa: CASSPGTTRTDTQYF
v_call: TRBV5-1
d_call: TRBD2
clone_size: NA
j_call: TRBJ2-3

cdr3_nt: TGTGCCAGCAAGGAGACAGGCGATCAGCCCCAGCATTTT
cdr3_aa: CASKETGDQPQHF
v_call: TRBV6-5
d_call: NA
clone_size: NA
j_call: TRBJ1-5

cdr3_nt: TGTGCCAGCAGTGTAGGACAGGGCAACACTGAAGCTTTCTTT
cdr3_aa: CASSVGQGNTEAFF
v_call: TRBV6-1
d_call: TRBD1
clone_size: NA
j_call: TRBJ1-1

cdr3_nt: TGTGCCAGCAGCTTAGACCGGGGGTTCTCCTACGAGCAGTACTTC
cdr3_aa: CASSLDRGFSYEQYF
v_call: TRBV7-6
d_call: NA
clone_size: few
j_call: TRBJ2-7

cdr3_nt: TGTGCCAGCAAGGAGGGACCTTTAGAAAAACTGTTTTTT
cdr3_aa: CASKEGPLEKLFF
v_call: TRBV6-1
d_call: NA
clone_size: few
j_call: TRBJ1-4

cdr3_nt: TGTGCCTGGAGTGTACAGATCGGGAGTCAGCCCCAGCATTTT
cdr3_aa: CAWSVQIGSQPQHF
v_call: TRBV30
d_call: NA
clone_size: NA
j_call: TRBJ1-5